This TCR beta chain comes out of a study of blood T cell repertoires in COVID-19. Whole-study context: Material from acute and convalescent COVID-19 was sourced from the United States, Italy and Spain. T cells, B-cell-depleted T cells, or PBMCs provided the cDNA or gDNA that served as material.

Authors' processing steps: Researchers report that nucleated cell counts were estimated from reference gene primer amplification. Measured with immunoSEQ multiplex PCR; TCRdb has only the in-frame clones, and not every one. V, J and clone size were drawn from that table, and D and trimming were deduced from the DNA. The table records over 60,000 clones, 86% of them present only once. This TCR was sampled from a woman aged 60 to 75 with acute or convalescent COVID-19. The sample was peripheral blood.

CDR3 sequence (DNA): TGTGCCAGCAGCCAGGGACAGGCCTATGGCTACACCTTC. Translation gives CASSQGQAYGYTF. This rearrangement joins TRBV3-1 (or the pseudogene TRBV3-2) to TRBJ1-2; 8 nucleotides agree with TRBD1. CDR1 is LGHDT and CDR2 is YNNKEL in the germline V gene (reference sequence). The CDR3 extends over 13 amino acids. V was pared by 3 bases and J by 4 bases, with 1 base of the junction left unmatched.